This T cell receptor (beta chain) was profiled in a study of blood T cell repertoires in COVID-19 (TCRdb year 2020). In the study overall: The collaborator samples originated in the United States, Italy and Spain and spanned the acute and convalescent phases of COVID-19. The material from the prospective study consisted of cDNA or gDNA derived from T cells, B-cell-depleted T cells, or PBMCs. Subjects who had been exposed to COVID-19, were actively infected with it, or had recovered from it provided the deeply sampled blood TCRbeta repertoires that made up the dataset. A freely available public database, intended as a resource for researchers studying the immune response to SARS-CoV-2, is where the repertoires were released. Samples came from the ongoing ImmuneRACE study (first 160 participants) plus 1,254 subjects from 6 global collaborators. The sample metadata nearly always contained a de-identified subject ID, COVID-19 status, age in years and sex. Where available, HLA class I and class II types were taken from metadata supplied by the sample provider and were not determined by assay-based typing.

Participants in the prospective study were aged roughly 18 to 100 years, lived in about two dozen United States geographic areas, and enrolled through a virtual design. Cohort assignment in the prospective study relied on participant-reported clinical history from a screening survey and a study questionnaire. In the prospective study, mobile phlebotomists collected whole blood, serum and a nasopharyngeal or oropharyngeal swab from each participant. Participants in the prospective study had the option to provide additional blood draws and questionnaires over an approximately two-month period. Before DNA extraction, blood samples from the prospective study were shipped at room temperature or frozen. V ends up 7 bases short and J 6 bases short, with an unmatched junction base count of 8. Via the germline V gene, CDR1 is MDHEN and CDR2 SYDVKM. Inclusive of the bounding cysteine and phenylalanine, the CDR3 is 15 residues long. The CDR3 DNA has 45 bases and is translated from base 1.

What the authors observed across the whole study: How much clinical and demographic metadata was included differed by source and by participant, and the metadata was provided uncurated.

As regards this clone: Its antigen target is currently unknown. Base qualities are not provided; no much larger clone lies one nucleotide away.

The immunoSEQ Assay, a bias-controlled multiplex PCR, was used to amplify TCRbeta CDR3 regions from genomic DNA. Concerning the study's data processing: Nucleated cell counts per sample were estimated from amplification of reference gene primers within the assay. To quantify the absolute abundance of each unique TCRbeta CDR3 rearrangement, sequence reads were collapsed and filtered. For each sample, productive Simpson clonality was calculated by taking the square root of Simpson's diversity index across productive rearrangements. TCRdb re-hosts the immuneACCESS table, in-frame sequences only. Its copies lack some clones; in the studies checked, an unresolved V gene accounts for under half of them, and the cause for the rest is not known. V and J calls and clone size are copied from that table; D and trimming were computed from the DNA. The table for this sample lists around 130,000 clones; under 90% of them were counted only once. The ten largest account for about 2.4% of the sample.

The material sequenced was PBMCs or T cells enriched from blood (not recorded which). This sequence was found in a man in his forties or fifties with acute COVID-19. This chain is built from TRBV28 and TRBJ1-6; 8 middle bases align to TRBD1. The CDR3 loop reads CASNSLGQGNSPLHF. The sequenced DNA is TGTGCCAGCAACTCACTAGGACAGGGTAATTCACCCCTCCACTTT.